This T cell receptor beta chain emerged from a study of blood T cell repertoires in COVID-19. Across the study: PBMCs, B-cell-depleted T cells, or T cells were the source of the cDNA or gDNA that made up the material.

CDR1 is LNHNV, CDR2 YYDKDF, per germline (reference sequence). The length of the CDR3 is 14 residues. Trimming cost V 0 bases and J 5 bases, with 8 bases left between them. Sequencing used immunoSEQ multiplex PCR; TCRdb keeps in-frame clones, though not all of them. The repertoire holds hundreds of thousands of clones, with about nine tenths as singletons. V gene TRBV15 combines with J gene TRBJ1-5; the D gene is possibly TRBD1 (5 bases). This clonotype was sampled from a woman in her twenties or thirties with active or convalescent COVID-19. What was sequenced was peripheral blood. CDR3 sequence reads: CATSRDREDQPQHF. The CDR3, as DNA: TGTGCCACCAGCAGAGACAGGGAGGATCAGCCCCAGCATTTT.